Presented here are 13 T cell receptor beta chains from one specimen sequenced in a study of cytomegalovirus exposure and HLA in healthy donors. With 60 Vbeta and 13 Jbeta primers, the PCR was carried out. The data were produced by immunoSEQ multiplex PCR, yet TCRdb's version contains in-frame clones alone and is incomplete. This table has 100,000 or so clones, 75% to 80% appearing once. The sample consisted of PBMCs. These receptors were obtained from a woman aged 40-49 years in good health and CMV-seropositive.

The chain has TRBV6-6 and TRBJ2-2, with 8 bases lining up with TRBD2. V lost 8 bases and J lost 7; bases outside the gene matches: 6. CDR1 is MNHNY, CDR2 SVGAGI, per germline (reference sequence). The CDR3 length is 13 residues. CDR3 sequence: CASSGGADGELFF. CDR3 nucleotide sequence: TGTGCCAGCTCCGGGGGGGCCGACGGGGAGCTGTTTTTT.

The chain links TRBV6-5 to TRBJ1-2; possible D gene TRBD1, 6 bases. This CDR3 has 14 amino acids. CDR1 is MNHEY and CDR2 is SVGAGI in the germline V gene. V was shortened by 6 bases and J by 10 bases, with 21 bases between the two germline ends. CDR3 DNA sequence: TGTGCCAGCAGGTTAGGGGGTCCAAGGGTCCTCTACACCTTC. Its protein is CASRLGGPRVLYTF.

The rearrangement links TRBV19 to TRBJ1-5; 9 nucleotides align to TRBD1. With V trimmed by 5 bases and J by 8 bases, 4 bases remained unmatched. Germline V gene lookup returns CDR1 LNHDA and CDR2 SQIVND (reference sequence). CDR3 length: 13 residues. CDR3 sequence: CASSGQGREPQHF. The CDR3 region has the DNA TGTGCCAGTAGTGGACAGGGGCGAGAGCCCCAGCATTTT.

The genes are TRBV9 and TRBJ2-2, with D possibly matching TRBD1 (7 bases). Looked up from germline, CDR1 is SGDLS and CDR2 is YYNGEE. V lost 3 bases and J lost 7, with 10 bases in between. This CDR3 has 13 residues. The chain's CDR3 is CASSAGGFGELFF. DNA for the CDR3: TGTGCCAGCAGCGCAGGGGGGTTCGGGGAGCTGTTTTTT.

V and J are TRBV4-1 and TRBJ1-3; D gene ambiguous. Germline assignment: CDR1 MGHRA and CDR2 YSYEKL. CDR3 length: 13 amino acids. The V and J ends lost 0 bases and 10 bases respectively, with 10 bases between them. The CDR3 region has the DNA TGCGCCAGCAGCCAAGAGCGTGGGAGGACCATATATTTT. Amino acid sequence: CASSQERGRTIYF.

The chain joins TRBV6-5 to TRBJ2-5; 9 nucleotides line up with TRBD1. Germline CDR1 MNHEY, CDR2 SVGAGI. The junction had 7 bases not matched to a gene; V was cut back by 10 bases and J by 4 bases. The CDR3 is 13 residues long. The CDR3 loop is CATWTTGGETQYF. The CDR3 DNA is TGTGCCACCTGGACGACAGGGGGAGAGACCCAGTACTTC.

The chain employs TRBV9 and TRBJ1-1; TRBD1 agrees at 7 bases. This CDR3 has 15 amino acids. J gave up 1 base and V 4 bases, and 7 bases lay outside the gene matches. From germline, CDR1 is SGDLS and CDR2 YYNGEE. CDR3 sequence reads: CASSPTGTENTEAFF. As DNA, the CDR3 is TGTGCCAGCAGCCCAACCGGGACAGAGAACACTGAAGCTTTCTTT.

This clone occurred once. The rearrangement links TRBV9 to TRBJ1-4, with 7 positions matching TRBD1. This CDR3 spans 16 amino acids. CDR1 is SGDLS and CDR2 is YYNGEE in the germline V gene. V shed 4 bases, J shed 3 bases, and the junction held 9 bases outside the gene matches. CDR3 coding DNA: TGTGCCAGCAGCATTGAACAGGGGCTCGCTAATGAAAAACTGTTTTTT. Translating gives CASSIEQGLANEKLFF.

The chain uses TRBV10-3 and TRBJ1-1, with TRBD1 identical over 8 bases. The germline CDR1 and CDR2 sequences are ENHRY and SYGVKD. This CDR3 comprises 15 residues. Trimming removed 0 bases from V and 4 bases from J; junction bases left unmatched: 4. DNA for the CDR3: TGTGCCATCAGTGAGTCCAGGGGGCAGGTCACTGAAGCTTTCTTT. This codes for CAISESRGQVTEAFF.

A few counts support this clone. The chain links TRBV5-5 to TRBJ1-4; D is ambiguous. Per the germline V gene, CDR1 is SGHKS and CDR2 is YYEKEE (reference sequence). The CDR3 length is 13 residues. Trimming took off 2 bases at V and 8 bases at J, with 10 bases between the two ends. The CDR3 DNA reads TGTGCCAGCAGCTTCTGGCAGGTCGAAAAACTGTTTTTT. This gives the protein CASSFWQVEKLFF.

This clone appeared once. CDR3 loop: CASSPGPSGANVLTF. The CDR3 DNA reads TGTGCCAGCTCACCAGGGCCCTCTGGGGCCAACGTCCTGACTTTC. The chain carries TRBV18 and TRBJ2-6; no clear D gene. V was trimmed by 2 bases and J by 0 bases, leaving 5 bases between them. The CDR3 has 15 amino acids. Germline assignment: CDR1 KGHSH and CDR2 LQKENI.

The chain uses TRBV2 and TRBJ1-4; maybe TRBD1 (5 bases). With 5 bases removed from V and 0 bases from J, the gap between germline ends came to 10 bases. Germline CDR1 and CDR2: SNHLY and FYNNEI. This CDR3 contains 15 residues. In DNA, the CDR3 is TGTGCCAGCAGTCTTTCAGGGTCAACTAATGAAAAACTGTTTTTT. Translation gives CASSLSGSTNEKLFF.

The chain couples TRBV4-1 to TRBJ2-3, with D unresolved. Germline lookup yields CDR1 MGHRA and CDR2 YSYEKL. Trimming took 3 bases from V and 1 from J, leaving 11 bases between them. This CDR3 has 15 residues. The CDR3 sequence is CASSHIQPRTDTQYF. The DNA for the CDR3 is TGCGCCAGCAGCCACATACAGCCCCGCACAGATACGCAGTATTTT.